One sample yielded the 30 T cell receptor beta chains listed below, sequenced in a study of response to subunit inactivated influenza vaccine. TCRdb fed the RT-PCR reads into MiXCR, producing one record per CDR3 protein. The data contain 450,000 to 600,000 distinct CDR3 sequences, less than 7.5% of them singletons. The source material was PBMCs from blood, sampled approximately 25 months after vaccination. Every receptor here comes from a man between 50 and 75 years old who received an inactivated influenza vaccine.

The rearrangement links TRBV5-1 to TRBJ2-1; 9 nucleotides agree with TRBD1. With 3 bases clipped from V and 7 bases from J, the junction kept 8 bases outside the gene matches. Germline V gene lookup returns CDR1 SGHRS and CDR2 YFSETQ. There are 15 residues in the CDR3. CDR3 sequence reads: CASSWGQGITNEQFF. In nucleotides, the CDR3 is TGCGCCAGCAGCTGGGGACAGGGTATCACAAATGAGCAGTTCTTC.

This clonotype was observed many times. The chain carries TRBV3-1 and TRBJ2-2; 10 bases match TRBD1. The J segment lost 4 bases and the V segment lost 4 bases, leaving 6 bases of the junction unmatched. The germline V gene encodes CDR1 LGHDT and CDR2 YNNKEL (reference sequence). This CDR3 has 16 residues. CDR3 residues: CASSRRQGARTGELFF. In nucleotides, the CDR3 is TGTGCCAGCAGCCGTAGACAGGGGGCGCGCACCGGGGAGCTGTTTTTT.

This chain connects TRBV27 to TRBJ2-7; 8 bases line up with TRBD1. The CDR3 is 14 residues long. The J segment lost 4 bases and the V segment lost 7 bases, leaving 9 bases of the junction unmatched. Looked up from germline, CDR1 is MNHEY and CDR2 is SMNVEV (reference sequence). This CDR3 is CASTPDRVKYEQYF. The CDR3 region has the DNA TGTGCCAGCACCCCGGACAGGGTTAAGTACGAGCAGTACTTC.

This chain connects TRBV20-1 to TRBJ2-2; D might be TRBD2 (6 bases). Trimming cost V 6 bases and J 7 bases, with 15 bases left between them. The CDR3 length is 13 residues. The germline V gene has CDR1 DFQATT and CDR2 SNEGSKA (reference sequence). Here the CDR3 DNA reads TGCAGTGCGGAGGGCCTTAGGGGCGGGGAGCTGTTTTTT. This encodes CSAEGLRGGELFF.

This clonotype appeared a few times. CDR3 in amino acids: CASSSFGGTGAYEQYF. In DNA, the CDR3 is TGTGCCAGCAGTTCCTTTGGCGGGACAGGGGCCTACGAGCAGTACTTC. J is TRBJ2-7 and V is TRBV28, with 10 bases aligning to TRBD1. CDR1 and CDR2 from the germline V gene are MDHEN and SYDVKM. The CDR3 has 16 residues. J was trimmed by 2 bases and V by 4 bases; bases with no gene match: 8.

At least ten counts were recorded for this clonotype. DNA for the CDR3: TGTGCCAGCAGTAGAGCGGGACAGACCCTCCACTTT. This codes for CASSRAGQTLHF. This chain links TRBV12-3 or TRBV12-4 with TRBJ1-6, with TRBD1 identical over 7 bases. The length of the CDR3 is 12 residues. Trimming took 5 bases from V and 14 from J; bases not matched to a gene: 6.

This sequence joins TRBV7-2 and TRBJ2-2, with TRBD1 as a possible D gene (6 bases). CDR3 length: 16 amino acids. Trimming cost V 5 bases and J 7 bases, with 20 bases left between them. Germline-derived CDR1 and CDR2 are SGHTA and FQGNSA. The DNA for the CDR3 is TGTGCCAGCAGCCCCAGAACTGGGGGCGGCAACGGGGAGCTGTTTTTT. It specifies CASSPRTGGGNGELFF.

The chain couples TRBV4-1 to TRBJ2-7; no clear D gene. Trimming cost V 1 base and J 7 bases, with 14 bases left between them. This CDR3 is built from 14 residues. Germline CDR1 is MGHRA and CDR2 is YSYEKL. The CDR3 loop reads CASSQVPRTGEQYF. In DNA form, the CDR3 reads TGCGCCAGCAGCCAAGTACCTCGGACGGGTGAGCAGTACTTC.

Many counts were recorded for this clonotype. The V call is TRBV4-3, the J call TRBJ1-1; possible D gene TRBD1, 6 bases. The CDR3 sequence is 16 residues long. V shed 1 base and J shed 1 base, with 13 bases lying between them. Germline V gene data show CDR1 as LGHNA and CDR2 as YSLEER. The CDR3 sequence: CASSQGIQGKNTEAFF. For the CDR3, the DNA is TGCGCCAGCAGCCAAGGTATTCAGGGGAAGAACACTGAAGCTTTCTTT.

This clonotype was counted many times. The gene calls are TRBV9 and TRBJ2-2; the match to TRBD1 covers 8 bases. With 4 bases clipped from V and 5 bases from J, the junction kept 13 bases outside the gene matches. CDR3 length: 17 residues. CDR1 is SGDLS and CDR2 is YYNGEE in the germline V gene. The DNA for the CDR3 is TGTGCCAGCAGCTTTAACCCCGGCGACAGGGGAACCGGGGAGCTGTTTTTT. Its translation is CASSFNPGDRGTGELFF.

This clonotype was picked up a small number of times. This chain links TRBV7-6 with TRBJ2-2; D possibly corresponds to TRBD2 (5 bases). This CDR3 comprises 18 residues. Per germline, CDR1 SGHVS and CDR2 FNYEAQ. The V end was cut by 5 bases, the J end by 1 base, with 20 bases between. The CDR3 DNA sequence: TGTGCCAGCAGCCGAACCGCCGGGAATAGGGTGAACACCGGGGAGCTGTTTTTT. Translated: CASSRTAGNRVNTGELFF.

This clonotype was counted ten times or more. V and J are TRBV18 and TRBJ2-4; D ambiguous. Germline CDR1 KGHSH, CDR2 LQKENI. The ends were cut back, 2 bases at V and 2 bases at J, with 10 bases in the middle. The CDR3 is made up of 15 amino acids. CDR3 amino acids: CASSPSLGSKNIQYF. CDR3 coding DNA: TGTGCCAGCTCACCAAGTCTCGGGTCCAAAAACATTCAGTACTTC.

The chain carries TRBV5-1 and TRBJ1-5; D uncertain. Per the germline V gene, CDR1 is SGHRS and CDR2 is YFSETQ. The CDR3 has 13 amino acids. V was clipped by 0 bases and J by 6 bases, with 7 bases between them. The CDR3 is CASSLEPGQPQHF. For the CDR3, the DNA is TGCGCCAGCAGCTTGGAACCTGGTCAGCCCCAGCATTTT. Combining the CDR3 with reference TRBV5-1 and TRBJ1-5 gives the whole variable domain KAGVTQTPRYLIKTRGQQVTLSCSPISGHRSVSWYQQTPGQGLQFLFEYFSETQRNKGNFPGRFSGRQFSNSRSEMNVSTLELGDSALYLCASSLEPGQPQHFGDGTRLSIL.

This clonotype was seen a handful of times. This sequence joins TRBV6-5 and TRBJ2-7; 10 nucleotides agree with TRBD2. CDR1 and CDR2 from the germline V gene are MNHEY and SVGAGI. After removal of 4 bases from V and 4 bases from J, the junction contained 7 bases not matched to a gene. The CDR3 covers 15 residues. This chain's CDR3 is CASSSPLAGMYEQYF. CDR3 sequence (DNA): TGTGCCAGCAGTTCCCCACTAGCGGGAATGTACGAGCAGTACTTC.

This clonotype was detected many times. The chain employs TRBV19 and TRBJ2-5, with D uncertain. The V and J ends lost 5 bases and 5 bases respectively, with 15 bases between them. The CDR3 runs to 14 residues. Germline V CDR1 and CDR2: LNHDA, SQIVND (reference sequence). CDR3: CASSPSGRLETQYF. CDR3 nucleotides: TGTGCCAGTAGTCCATCTGGCCGGCTGGAGACCCAGTACTTC.

This clonotype showed up just a few times. The chain links TRBV28 to TRBJ1-2, with no clear D. The germline V gene has CDR1 MDHEN and CDR2 SYDVKM. The CDR3 is 10 residues long. V lost 4 bases and J lost 4, with 1 base in between. CDR3 protein: CASSSYGYTF. CDR3 DNA: TGTGCCAGCAGTTCCTATGGCTACACCTTC.

This rearrangement joins TRBV4-1 to TRBJ2-6; tentatively, D is TRBD1 (6 bases). There are 16 residues in the CDR3. V was trimmed by 4 bases and J by 0 bases, leaving 10 bases between them. Germline values: CDR1 MGHRA, CDR2 YSYEKL. CDR3 nucleotide sequence: TGCGCCAGCAGCCGCGGACAGAGCTCTGGGGCCAACGTCCTGACTTTC. Residues: CASSRGQSSGANVLTF.

This clonotype was detected a few times. The DNA of the CDR3 is TGTGCCAGCAGTTTACAGTTTGCAACTAATGAAAAACTGTTTTTT. Translated, it gives CASSLQFATNEKLFF. The rearrangement uses TRBV6-2 or TRBV6-3 and TRBJ1-4; D call uncertain. The CDR3 extends over 15 amino acids. Deletions cut 4 bases from V and 0 bases from J, with 9 bases between. Germline CDR1 reads MNHEY; CDR2 reads SVGEGT.

This clonotype was seen a few times. The rearrangement links TRBV27 to TRBJ2-5; D possibly corresponds to TRBD2 (6 bases). The CDR3 is 13 amino acids. The V gene's germline CDR1 is MNHEY and CDR2 SMNVEV (reference sequence). Trimming left V 3 bases short and J 5 bases short, with 10 bases between. Here the CDR3 DNA reads TGTGCCAGCAGTTTGCGGGGCTGGGAGACCCAGTACTTC. It codes for CASSLRGWETQYF.

This clonotype has only a few counts. V usage is TRBV20-1 and J usage is TRBJ2-7; a possible D gene is TRBD2 (7 bases). This CDR3 spans 14 amino acids. Germline V gene lookup returns CDR1 DFQATT and CDR2 SNEGSKA (reference sequence). V gave up 6 bases and J gave up 2 bases, with 17 bases separating them. In DNA form, the CDR3 reads TGCAGTGCCCCCCGGGGGGCGGGAGCCTACGAGCAGTACTTC. It specifies CSAPRGAGAYEQYF.

This clonotype has a handful of counts. V is TRBV2 and J is TRBJ2-1; 9 nucleotides agree with TRBD2. The CDR3 has 15 residues. Germline CDR1 SNHLY, CDR2 FYNNEI. The V and J ends lost 6 bases and 2 bases, in that order; junction bases with no gene match: 5. The CDR3 protein is CASSRTSATYNEQFF. DNA for the CDR3: TGTGCCAGCAGCCGGACTAGCGCAACCTACAATGAGCAGTTCTTC. The variable domain in full, with the rest retrieved from reference TRBV2 and TRBJ2-1, is EPEVTQTPSHQVTQMGQEVILRCVPISNHLYFYWYRQILGQKVEFLVSFYNNEISEKSEIFDDQFSVERPDGSNFTLKIRSTKLEDSAMYFCASSRTSATYNEQFFGPGTRLTVL.

This clonotype was detected only a few times. The rearrangement uses TRBV27 and TRBJ2-1; 9 bases are a match to TRBD1. This CDR3 comprises 15 residues. Trimming at V came to 7 bases and at J to 9 bases, leaving 13 bases not matched to a gene. Germline V gene data show CDR1 as MNHEY and CDR2 as SMNVEV (reference sequence). DNA of the CDR3: TGTGCCAGCACAGCACCGGGACAGGGTTGGCGTGAGCAGTTCTTC. Translating it yields CASTAPGQGWREQFF.

This clonotype was seen repeatedly, ten times or more. The chain has TRBV11-2 and TRBJ2-1, with D possibly being TRBD1 or TRBD2 (6 bases each). Germline assignment: CDR1 SGHAT and CDR2 FQNNGV. The CDR3 is 16 residues long. Trimming removed 1 base at V and 5 bases at J, with 15 bases between. This CDR3 is CASSLVGGPLNNEQFF. DNA for the CDR3: TGTGCCAGCAGCTTAGTCGGGGGCCCCTTGAACAATGAGCAGTTCTTC. Full variable domain (missing parts from reference TRBV11-2 and TRBJ2-1): EAGVAQSPRYKIIEKRQSVAFWCNPISGHATLYWYQQILGQGPKLLIQFQNNGVVDDSQLPKDRFSAERLKGVDSTLKIQPAKLEDSAVYLCASSLVGGPLNNEQFFGPGTRLTVL.

The rearrangement links TRBV4-3 to TRBJ2-7, with TRBD2 identical over 9 bases. Per germline, CDR1 LGHNA and CDR2 YSLEER. V shed 1 base and J 0 bases; nucleotides not matched to a gene: 1. The CDR3 spans 15 residues. The CDR3 loop reads CASSQGTSDSYEQYF. DNA for the CDR3: TGCGCCAGCAGCCAAGGGACTAGCGACTCCTACGAGCAGTACTTC.

This clonotype was detected only a few times. This chain connects TRBV6-1 to TRBJ2-5; D is possibly TRBD1 (5 bases). The CDR3 is 14 amino acids. Germline values: CDR1 MNHNS, CDR2 SASEGT. Deletions cut 6 bases from V and 2 bases from J, with 13 bases between. CDR3: CASRSAGNQETQYF. Written as DNA, the CDR3 is TGTGCCAGCAGGTCGGCAGGGAATCAAGAGACCCAGTACTTC.

The chain joins TRBV12-3 or TRBV12-4 to TRBJ2-7, with 12 bases that match TRBD1. V was pared by 6 bases and J by 5 bases, with 5 bases of the junction left unmatched. The CDR3 runs to 14 residues. CDR3 DNA sequence: TGTGCCAGCAGCAATTGGGACAGGGGGCACGAGCAGTACTTC. As protein: CASSNWDRGHEQYF.

This clonotype was counted only a few times. The rearrangement links TRBV10-3 to TRBJ2-7, with D possibly matching TRBD1 (5 bases). V was clipped by 7 bases and J by 2 bases, with 12 bases between them. This CDR3 is built from 13 residues. CDR1 is ENHRY and CDR2 is SYGVKD in the germline V gene. The CDR3: CAINQGSAYEQYF. CDR3 sequence (DNA): TGTGCCATCAATCAGGGTTCGGCCTACGAGCAGTACTTC.

This clonotype was seen at least ten times. The chain recombines TRBV4-2 with TRBJ2-1; 7 bases line up with TRBD2. Looked up from germline, CDR1 is LGHNA and CDR2 is YNFKEQ. J gave up 5 bases and V 3 bases, and 13 bases lay outside the gene matches. CDR3 length equals 17 residues. CDR3 region: CASSQEGPSGGNNEQFF. The CDR3 DNA reads as TGTGCCAGCAGCCAGGAGGGTCCTAGCGGAGGGAACAATGAGCAGTTCTTC.

Only a few counts were recorded for this clonotype. V is TRBV10-1 and J is TRBJ2-2; D is uncertain. In germline, CDR1 is WNHNN, CDR2 SYGVQD (reference sequence). With 7 bases removed from V and 0 bases from J, the gap between germline ends came to 9 bases. The length of the CDR3 is 14 residues. The CDR3 DNA is TGCGCCAGCAATCCAGAACCGAACACCGGGGAGCTGTTTTTT. Amino acids: CASNPEPNTGELFF.

This clonotype has more than one count but fewer than ten. The CDR3 region has the DNA TGCGCCAGCAGCCAAGGACCGGGACTAGCGGGGGATGGTGGGACTACCGGGGAGCTGTTTTTT. Its translation: CASSQGPGLAGDGGTTGELFF. The J gene is TRBJ2-2, the V gene TRBV4-1; 14 bases match TRBD2. CDR1 and CDR2 from the germline V gene are MGHRA and YSYEKL. The trim removed 1 base at V and 5 bases at J, leaving 15 bases unmatched. The CDR3 contains 21 residues.